Below, 12 T cell receptor beta chains from the same sample are listed, as sequenced in a study of T cells after somatic rescue of genetic block. Sequencing used immunoSEQ multiplex PCR; TCRdb keeps in-frame clones, though not all of them. The data show under 150,000 clones, under 95% seen once. The sequenced sample consisted of peripheral blood mononuclear cells (PBMCs). These receptors came from a woman aged 18-29 years.

The chain employs TRBV15 and TRBJ1-6, with unresolved D. Germline CDR1 LNHNV, CDR2 YYDKDF (reference sequence). The CDR3 contains 17 residues. The germline V and J ends were trimmed by 1 base and 0 bases, with 10 bases remaining between them. CDR3 amino acids: CATSRVAASSYNSPLHF. The CDR3 coding sequence is TGTGCCACCAGCAGAGTTGCAGCGAGCTCCTATAATTCACCCCTCCACTTT.

The chain joins TRBV9 to TRBJ1-6, with D perhaps matching TRBD1 (6 bases). This CDR3 is built from 14 residues. The germline V gene encodes CDR1 SGDLS and CDR2 YYNGEE. V shed 2 bases and J shed 4 bases, with 7 bases lying between them. DNA for the CDR3: TGTGCCAGCAGCGTCACAGGGTATAATTCACCCCTCCACTTT. Its translation: CASSVTGYNSPLHF.

V usage is TRBV4-1 and J usage is TRBJ1-2, with D possibly TRBD1 on 6 matching bases. The V and J ends lost 1 base and 4 bases respectively, with 25 bases between them. This CDR3 has 19 residues. Germline V gene sequence: CDR1 MGHRA, CDR2 YSYEKL. The CDR3 bases are TGCGCCAGCAGCCAAGTTGTTTCGACGAGGGGGGGCGGCGGCTATGGCTACACCTTC. Translated, it gives CASSQVVSTRGGGGYGYTF.

The V call is TRBV27, the J call TRBJ2-1, with 12 bases fitting TRBD2. CDR3 length: 20 amino acids. Germline V lookup: CDR1 MNHEY, CDR2 SMNVEV (reference sequence). Trimming removed 5 bases from V and 0 bases from J; junction bases left unmatched: 14. CDR3 DNA: TGTGCCAGCAGTACCCTCCTACTAGCGGGGGGACCCCCCTCCTACAATGAGCAGTTCTTC. This gives the protein CASSTLLLAGGPPSYNEQFF.

In its sample, this clone was seen a few times. The chain has TRBV4-1 and TRBJ2-7; 7 nucleotides line up with TRBD1. With 0 bases clipped from V and 4 bases from J, the junction kept 3 bases outside the gene matches. The germline V gene encodes CDR1 MGHRA and CDR2 YSYEKL. The CDR3 has 14 amino acids. In nucleotides, the CDR3 is TGCGCCAGCAGCCAAGAGACAGGGCAATACGAGCAGTACTTC. Translation: CASSQETGQYEQYF.

This chain connects TRBV7-3 to TRBJ1-1; possibly TRBD1 for D (5 bases). This CDR3 spans 15 amino acids. The V gene's germline CDR1 is SGHTA and CDR2 FQGTGA. V lost 0 bases and J 1 base, leaving 9 bases between the germline ends. The CDR3 loop is CASSLTGGENTEAFF. The CDR3, as DNA: TGTGCCAGCAGCTTAACTGGGGGGGAGAACACTGAAGCTTTCTTT.

V is TRBV4-2 and J is TRBJ1-1; D not resolved. CDR1 and CDR2 from the germline V gene are LGHNA and YNFKEQ. Trimming shortened V by 0 bases and J by 3 bases, and 17 bases separated the two germline ends. This CDR3 has 17 amino acids. The chain's CDR3 is CASSQDGEGGFYTEAFF. The CDR3 DNA reads TGTGCCAGCAGCCAAGATGGCGAGGGAGGTTTCTACACTGAAGCTTTCTTT.

The chain links TRBV7-9 to TRBJ1-1; D is uncertain. CDR3 length: 17 residues. The V and J ends lost 8 bases and 1 base respectively, with 23 bases between them. CDR1 is SEHNR, CDR2 FQNEAQ, per germline (reference sequence). Written as DNA, the CDR3 is TGTGCCAGCCTAGGGAGGTCTGGATCCACCCAGAACACTGAAGCTTTCTTT. Translated: CASLGRSGSTQNTEAFF.

This chain links TRBV10-3 with TRBJ1-4, with a possible D match to TRBD1 (6 bases). The CDR3 spans 14 residues. Germline CDR1 is ENHRY and CDR2 is SYGVKD. Between the trimmed V and J ends, which lost 0 bases and 8 bases, there was a span of 10 bases. CDR3 amino acids: CAISESGGREKLFF. In DNA form, the CDR3 reads TGTGCCATCAGTGAGTCGGGGGGCCGGGAAAAACTGTTTTTT.

The gene calls are TRBV2 and TRBJ2-1, with D tentatively TRBD2 (7 bases). Trimming took 3 bases from V and 6 from J, leaving 9 bases between them. Germline V gene lookup returns CDR1 SNHLY and CDR2 FYNNEI. The CDR3 totals 13 residues. The CDR3 DNA reads as TGTGCCAGCAGTGAGGGGGGGCGCAATGAGCAGTTCTTC. Translated: CASSEGGRNEQFF.

V usage is TRBV5-4 and J usage is TRBJ1-2; the D is unclear. The V gene lost 4 bases and the J gene lost 3 bases, with 16 bases spanning the gap. Germline lookup yields CDR1 SGHNT and CDR2 YYREEE (reference sequence). The CDR3 extends over 15 amino acids. As DNA, the CDR3 is TGTGCCAGCAGCCCAGGACGGTTAAGGGACTATGGCTACACCTTC. Translation gives CASSPGRLRDYGYTF.

V and J are TRBV15 and TRBJ1-1; possibly TRBD1 for D (5 bases). Trimming cost V 0 bases and J 5 bases, with 13 bases left between them. Germline V gene lookup returns CDR1 LNHNV and CDR2 YYDKDF (reference sequence). CDR3 size: 15 residues. DNA of the CDR3: TGTGCCACCAGCAGAGATGCGGGGCGAGGGACTGAAGCTTTCTTT. Translated, it gives CATSRDAGRGTEAFF.